This T cell receptor beta chain was profiled in a study of T cell responses to AZD1222 COVID-19 vaccine. Study results and caveats: Only after the peak T cell response were repertoires sampled. There were mostly white British donors and more females than males, and clonal diversity was possibly underestimated.

Regarding this clone: Antigen specificity is unknown.

The protocol was immunoSEQ multiplex PCR, while the TCRdb copy is restricted to in-frame clones and leaves out a portion. The repertoire holds 110,000 or so clones, with 91% as singletons. The sequence was obtained from an adult in good health. This sample comprised peripheral blood, obtained on day 0 of AZD1222 vaccination.

The CDR3 reads CASSNGRNPGETQYF. The CDR3, as DNA: TGTGCCAGCAGTAACGGACGGAATCCGGGGGAGACCCAGTACTTC. The J gene is TRBJ2-5, the V gene TRBV6-5, with D maybe TRBD2 (5 bases). The CDR3 is 15 amino acids. From germline, CDR1 is MNHEY and CDR2 SVGAGI. V lost 5 bases and J lost 5, with 18 bases in between.